This T cell receptor (beta chain) emerged from a study of human T cells and chemical hapten exposure. Study as a whole: 2% DPC applied to a roughly 2 cm by roughly 2 cm arm area sensitized donors.

Stated time point: pre-sensitization, week 0. Treatment noted: therapeutic diphenylcyclopropenone sensitization with weekly scalp DPC. This clonotype occurred many times. Antigen: not known. Separate cDNA molecules received unique molecular identifiers, which the library attached to them. MiXCR was run by TCRdb on the RACE reads, yielding one entry per CDR3 protein. Altogether approximately 400,000 distinct CDR3 sequences are present, 4% to 6% being singletons, with the ten largest covering 2.6%. Whole-study results and caveats: TCRs at high frequency, those above 1 in 1000, did not change with DPC sensitization. As patch test score rose, PT1 expanded TCR counts tended to rise as well.

V was pared by 6 bases and J by 8 bases, with 11 bases of the junction left unmatched. The CDR3 extends over 16 amino acids. The receptor's source is a woman in her fifties or sixties with alopecia areata. Some clones in this sample may be carry-over from other donors' samples. This chain connects TRBV12-3 or TRBV12-4 to TRBJ2-1, with 12 bases identical to TRBD2. Sequencing used whole blood, obtained in connection with sensitization to the hapten diphenylcyclopropenone (DPC). The CDR3 loop is CASRLSGTSGFDEQFF. The DNA of the CDR3 is TGTGCCAGCAGACTATCAGGGACTAGCGGGTTCGATGAGCAGTTCTTC.